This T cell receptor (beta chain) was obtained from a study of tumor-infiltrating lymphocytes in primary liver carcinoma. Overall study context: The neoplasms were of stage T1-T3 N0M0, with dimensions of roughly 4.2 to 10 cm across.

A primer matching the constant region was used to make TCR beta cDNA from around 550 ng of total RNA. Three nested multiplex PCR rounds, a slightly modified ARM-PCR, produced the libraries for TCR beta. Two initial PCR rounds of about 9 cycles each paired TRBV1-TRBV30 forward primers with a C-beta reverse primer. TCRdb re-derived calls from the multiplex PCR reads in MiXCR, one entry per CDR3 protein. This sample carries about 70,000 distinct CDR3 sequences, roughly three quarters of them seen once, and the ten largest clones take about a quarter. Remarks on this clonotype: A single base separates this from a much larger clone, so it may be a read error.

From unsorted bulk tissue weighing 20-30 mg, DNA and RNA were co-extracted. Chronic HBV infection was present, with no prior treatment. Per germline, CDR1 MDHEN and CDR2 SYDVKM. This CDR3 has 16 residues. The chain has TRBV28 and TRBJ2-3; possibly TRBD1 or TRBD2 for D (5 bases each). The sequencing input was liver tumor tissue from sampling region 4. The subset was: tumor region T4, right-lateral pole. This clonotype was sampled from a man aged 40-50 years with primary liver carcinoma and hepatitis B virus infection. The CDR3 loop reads CASSLRRTYSTGTQYF. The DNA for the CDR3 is TGTGCCAGCAGCCTAAGACGGACTTATAGCACAGGTACGCAGTATTTT.